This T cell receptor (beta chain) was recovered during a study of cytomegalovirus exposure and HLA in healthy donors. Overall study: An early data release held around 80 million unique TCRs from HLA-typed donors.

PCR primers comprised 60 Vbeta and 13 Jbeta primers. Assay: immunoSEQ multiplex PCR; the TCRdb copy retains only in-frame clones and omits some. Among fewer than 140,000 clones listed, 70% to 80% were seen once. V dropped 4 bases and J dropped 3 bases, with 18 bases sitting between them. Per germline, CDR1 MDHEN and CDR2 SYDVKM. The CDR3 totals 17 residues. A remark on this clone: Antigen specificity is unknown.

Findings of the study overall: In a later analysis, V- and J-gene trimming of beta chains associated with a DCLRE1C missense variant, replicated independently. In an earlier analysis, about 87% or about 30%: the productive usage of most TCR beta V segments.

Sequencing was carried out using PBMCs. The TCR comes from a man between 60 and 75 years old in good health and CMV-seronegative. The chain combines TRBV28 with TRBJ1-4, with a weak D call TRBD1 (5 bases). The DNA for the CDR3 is TGTGCCAGCAGTTCGTTTCCCTGGGGGGGGTCTAATGAAAAACTGTTTTTT. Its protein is CASSSFPWGGSNEKLFF.